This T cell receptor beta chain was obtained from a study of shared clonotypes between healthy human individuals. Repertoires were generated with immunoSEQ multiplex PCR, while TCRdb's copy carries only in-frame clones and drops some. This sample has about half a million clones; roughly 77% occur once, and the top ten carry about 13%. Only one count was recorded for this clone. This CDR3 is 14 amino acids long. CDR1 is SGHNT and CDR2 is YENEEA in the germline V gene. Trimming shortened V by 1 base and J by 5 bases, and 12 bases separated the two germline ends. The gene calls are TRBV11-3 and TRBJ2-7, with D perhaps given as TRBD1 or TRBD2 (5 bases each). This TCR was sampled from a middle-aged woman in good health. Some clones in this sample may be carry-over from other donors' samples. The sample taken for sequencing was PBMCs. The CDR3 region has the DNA TGTGCCAGCAGCTTAGCGGGGCCTGCCCACGAGCAGTACTTC. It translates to CASSLAGPAHEQYF.